Below are 3 T cell receptor beta chains sequenced from a single sample in a study of patients and donors after allogeneic stem cell transplantation. TCRdb fed the RT-PCR reads into MiXCR, producing one record per CDR3 protein. Among hundreds of thousands of distinct CDR3 sequences listed, 35% to 45% were seen once. The specimen sequenced was blood, either unsorted or a sorted T cell fraction (not recorded which). Every receptor here comes from a human donor who was either an allogeneic HSCT recipient or a stem cell or donor lymphocyte infusion donor (not recorded which). It is not recorded whose cells these are; they may come from a transplant donor.

The chain has TRBV5-1 and TRBJ2-1, with 12 bases lining up with TRBD2. J gave up 8 bases and V 3 bases, and 6 bases lay outside the gene matches. The CDR3 loop spans 15 amino acids. CDR1 and CDR2 from the germline V gene are SGHRS and YFSETQ. This CDR3 reads CASSWTSGVRHEQFF. The CDR3 DNA follows: TGCGCCAGCAGCTGGACTAGCGGGGTTAGGCATGAGCAGTTCTTC.

V gene TRBV6-5 combines with J gene TRBJ1-4; D possibly corresponds to TRBD1 (5 bases). V dropped 2 bases and J dropped 8 bases, with 12 bases sitting between them. Germline CDR1 and CDR2: MNHEY and SVGAGI. CDR3 length equals 14 residues. The CDR3 region is CASSYAGRREKLFF. DNA for the CDR3: TGTGCCAGCAGTTACGCGGGACGGCGAGAAAAACTGTTTTTT.

The chain uses TRBV29-1 and TRBJ1-6; D gene ambiguous. This CDR3 comprises 17 residues. The V gene lost 1 base and the J gene lost 5 bases, with 18 bases spanning the gap. Germline values: CDR1 SQVTM, CDR2 ANQGSEA. The chain's CDR3 is CSVEGGPTLYNNSPLHF. In DNA form, the CDR3 reads TGCAGCGTTGAAGGTGGCCCAACCTTGTATAATAATTCACCCCTCCACTTT.